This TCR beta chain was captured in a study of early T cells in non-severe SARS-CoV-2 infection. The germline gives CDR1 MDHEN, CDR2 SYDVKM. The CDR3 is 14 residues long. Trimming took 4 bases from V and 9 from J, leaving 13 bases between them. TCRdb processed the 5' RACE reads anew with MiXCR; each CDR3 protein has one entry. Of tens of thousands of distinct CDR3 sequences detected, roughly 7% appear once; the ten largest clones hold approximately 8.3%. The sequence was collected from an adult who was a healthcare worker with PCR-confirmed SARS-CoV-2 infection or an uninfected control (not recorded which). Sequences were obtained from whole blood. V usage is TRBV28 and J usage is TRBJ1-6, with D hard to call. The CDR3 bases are TGTGCCAGCAGTTGGTCATCGGCCCTTTCACCCCTCCACTTT. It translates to CASSWSSALSPLHF.